This T cell receptor (beta chain) was sequenced in a study of cytomegalovirus exposure and HLA in healthy donors (dated by TCRdb to the late 2010s). About the full investigation: An earlier analysis of approximately 640 of the donors reported more than 250 Gb of sequence data and 100 million to 140 million unique TCR beta sequences from about 200 million T cells. Donor age, sex, ethnicity and CMV serostatus were compiled together with the repertoire data. Of the roughly 410 genotyped donors, roughly 76% were placed in the genetic ancestry cluster associated with self-reported Caucasian donors. An earlier analysis of approximately 630 of the donors applied high-throughput TCR beta sequencing to assess whether each TCR beta V gene segment acted as functional or pseudogenic. A later genetic analysis used genome-wide SNP genotypes for about 55% of the 666 donors, treating that subset as a discovery cohort. All discovery cohort repertoires had been generated using a single sequencing platform. The study used immunosequencing to profile the T cell repertoires of about 670 subjects and linked those repertoires to cytomegalovirus serostatus. The later analysis used no new phenotypic data to find candidate immune exposures, relying instead on TCR beta sequences and their occurrence across donors. A separate validation cohort of about 110 different subjects was used in addition to the approximately 670-subject first cohort. A later analysis re-analyzed previously published TCR beta repertoires from about 730 donors and added high-resolution HLA genotyping to study TCR occurrence patterns. Both class I and class II loci were covered by HLA typing, at four-digit resolution. The study combined high-throughput TCR immunosequencing, statistical association of individual TCRs with disease status, and machine learning to predict cytomegalovirus infection status. On average, 235,054 unique TCR beta nucleotide sequences were sequenced per donor among 300 to 500 genotyped donors of the cohort, with roughly 19% of those sequences being non-productive. The study was designed to test whether signatures of past pathogen exposure could be identified by cataloging public T cell receptors. Roughly five DR-DQ haplotypes were handled as single units for association and clustering because linkage in the cohort was strong. Roughly 300 gigabases of sequencing data and tens of millions of unique TCR sequences were included in an early release covering under 650 HLA-typed donors. Typing coverage varied by locus: roughly 620-640 donors for A, B, C, DRB1 and DQB1; about 520 for DQA1; more than 600 for DPA1; roughly 450 for DPB1.

The cohort was made up of under 800 healthy bone marrow donors. At the time of sampling, all cohort members were nominally healthy, though unrecorded immune exposures were likely present. The donor tested CMV seropositive, placing the donor among the 289 seropositive members of the cohort. Every donor gave a peripheral blood sample, and the peripheral blood mononuclear cells from that sample were used for TCR beta sequencing. Genomic DNA was extracted from the blood cell samples with the Qiagen DNeasy Blood Extraction Kit. CDR1 SGHTA and CDR2 FQGNSA are derived from the germline V gene. The CDR3 has 15 amino acids, counting the end cysteine and phenylalanine. CDR3 DNA only is kept here, 45 bases in frame from base 1. From V the trimming removes 1 base and from J it removes 5 bases, while the gene matches leave 7 bases of the junction unaccounted for. Receptor libraries were prepared by the immunoSEQ multiplex PCR assay. A mixture of 60 forward primers for TCR Vbeta segments and 13 reverse primers for TCR Jbeta segments was used in the multiplex PCR. A multiplex PCR assay on genomic DNA amplified the CDR3 region of rearranged TCR beta genes. The amplified TCR beta libraries were sequenced on the Illumina HiSeq System as 87-base-pair reads. From the authors' description of their analysis: A later analysis counted around 72 million unique TCR beta chains across the 666 repertoires, and some 11 million of these chains were shared by at least two donors. A nearest-neighbor algorithm error-corrected the raw reads and collapsed the reads into unique sequences, merging closely related sequences to remove PCR and sequencing errors. Alignment of CDR3 sequences to IMGT reference sequences was used to assign V, D and J gene segments. Each retained sequence needed at least a six-nucleotide match to both a V gene segment and a J gene segment. A rearrangement counted as productive if the CDR3 had no stop codons and remained in frame with V and J, and every other rearrangement counted as non-productive. Following IMGT convention, CDR3 was defined as the stretch from the second conserved V-encoded cysteine to the conserved J-encoded phenylalanine. Sequences without an unambiguous match to a single V gene segment were excluded from the earlier analysis of about 600 of the donors. In an earlier analysis of approximately 590 of the donors, a V segment was called functional when productive rearrangements were above 56.7%, and segregating when the standard deviation between donors exceeded 5%. A statistical classification framework was developed to diagnose cytomegalovirus status using the catalog of TCR beta chain sequences. In a later analysis, TCR nucleotide sequences were compared against IMGT/GENE-DB human TR gene sequences so that V and J genes could be assigned. Using the TCRdist pipeline, a later analysis assigned CDR3 sequences along with most-parsimonious VDJ recombination scenarios. In a later analysis, each TCR beta chain was defined by its CDR3 amino acid sequence together with its V-gene family, and reads without a unique V-gene family were excluded. A later analysis removed several hundred highly shared, low-generation-probability nucleotide sequences to deal with suspected cross-contamination and a sequencing artifact. In a later analysis, a clonal expansion index was calculated for each public chain from normalized within-repertoire ranks of inferred template counts. Generation probabilities in a later analysis came from a VDJ recombination model fitted to out-of-frame rearrangements, and those results were checked against IGoR. A later analysis scored TCR-TCR, TCR-HLA and TCR-CMV co-occurrence with hypergeometric tests, applying a repertoire-size bias correction to TCR pairs. False discovery rates were estimated in a later analysis by permuting HLA or CMV assignments 20 times. In a later analysis, co-occurring TCRs were grouped using DBSCAN, and TCRdist sequence similarity was added for clustering within HLA-allele-positive subsets. Repertoires with fewer than 30,000 or more than 120,000 public chains were left out of co-occurrence clustering, as were five repertoires with anomalous nucleotide sharing. In TCRdb, the immuneACCESS table is reduced to in-frame sequences with V and J assigned. These tables do not hold every clone; where another copy was compared, an unresolved V gene accounts for under half, and the others remain unexplained. V, J and clone size are those of that table, while D and trimming were read from the DNA. Across this sample there are about 130,000 clones, with over 75% seen only once. The ten largest clones capture 5% to 7% of the sample.

On the study overall, not on this receptor specifically: Only TCR beta chains were sequenced in this cohort, and the absence of alpha or paired-chain data limited detectable features. In an earlier analysis of some 640 of the donors, most TCR beta V segments were observed in productive rearrangements about 90% or about 30% of the time, broadly matching IMGT annotations. A later genetic analysis reported fewer N-insertions in productive TCRs among donors in an Asian-associated ancestry cluster than the roughly 620-donor mean. In a later analysis, most CMV-associated TCR beta chains were found to appear HLA-restricted, with HLA associations seemingly driven largely by CMV exposure. A further reported finding was that TCR beta sequences accurately predicted the HLA-A and HLA-B alleles for most subjects in the first cohort. Fewer than 20 rarely observed V segments, including chromosome 9 orphons, were excluded from the earlier analysis of approximately 500 of the donors because counts were too low. Presence/absence analyses assumed roughly uniform sequencing depth across donors, an assumption that may not hold. HLA typing was unavailable for some donors at each locus, so association tests used only the typed subset. Most TCR sequences were seen in very few donors, while some public TCRs were found in many individuals. A few of the identified cytomegalovirus-associated TCR beta chains were confirmed in vitro to be specific for cytomegalovirus antigens. In a later analysis, TCR association rates were found to vary across HLA loci, with the most associated TCRs seen for DRB1 alleles and the fewest for HLA-C alleles. A later analysis reported that several top co-occurrence clusters appeared linked to parvovirus B19, influenza, CMV and Epstein-Barr virus. V-gene and J-gene trimming of TCR beta chains was associated with a missense DCLRE1C variant in a later genetic analysis, and the association was replicated in an independent cohort. Assigning TCR associations to individual alleles was difficult when HLA alleles, especially DR and DQ, strongly co-occurred. The authors suggested that the approach could potentially be generalized to other disease states and immunological phenotypes. The classifier was reported to diagnose cytomegalovirus status with high specificity and sensitivity in both the original and validation cohorts. Some IMGT-functional V segments, including TRBV6-2 and TRBV6-3, could not be told apart with the 87-base-pair reads, so those segments were excluded. At a false discovery rate of 0.05, a later analysis linked around 15,000 TCR beta sequences to specific HLA alleles. Linkage disequilibrium might explain the correlated functional status among segregating V segments, but an unknown experimental factor could not be ruled out. CMV serostatus was the only immune exposure information available for the cohort. The study listed 164 TCR beta chains as associated with cytomegalovirus. A cluster of highly shared sequence variants was judged likely to represent a technical artifact of the sequencing pipeline. A later analysis found that HLA-associated TCR beta chains were more clonally expanded and had lower generation probabilities than equally common non-associated chains.

Turning to this clone: Its antigen is still unknown. No clone much larger than this one lies a single base away; base qualities are absent.

The sequenced material came from PBMCs. This receptor was obtained from a woman aged 40 to 49 in good health and CMV-seropositive. Recombination joined TRBV7-2 with TRBJ2-7; TRBD2 fits 8 bases in the junction. CDR3 protein: CASSLGLAGVHEQYF. The nucleotide sequence reads TGTGCCAGCAGCTTAGGGCTAGCGGGCGTGCACGAGCAGTACTTC. With the rest looked up from the reference TRBV7-2 and TRBJ2-7 genes rather than sequenced, the full variable domain is GAGVSQSPSNKVTEKGKDVELRCDPISGHTALYWYRQSLGQGLEFLIYFQGNSAPDKSGLPSDRFSAERTGGSVSTLTIQRTQQEDSAVYLCASSLGLAGVHEQYFGPGTRLTVT.